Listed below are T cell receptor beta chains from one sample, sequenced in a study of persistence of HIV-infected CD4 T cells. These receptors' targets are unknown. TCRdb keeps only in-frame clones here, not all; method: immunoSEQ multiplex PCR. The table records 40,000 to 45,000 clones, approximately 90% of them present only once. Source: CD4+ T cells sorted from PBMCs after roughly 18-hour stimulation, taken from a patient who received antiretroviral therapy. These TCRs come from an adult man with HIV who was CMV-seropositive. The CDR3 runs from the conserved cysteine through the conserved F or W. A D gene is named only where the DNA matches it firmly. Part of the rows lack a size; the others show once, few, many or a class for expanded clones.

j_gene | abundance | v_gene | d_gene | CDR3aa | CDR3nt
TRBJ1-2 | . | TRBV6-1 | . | CASSEGGLGYTF | TGTGCCAGCAGTGAAGGGGGTTTGGGCTACACCTTC
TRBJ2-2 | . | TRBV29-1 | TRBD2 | CSVGGGTGELFF | TGCAGCGTTGGCGGGGGCACCGGGGAGCTGTTTTTT
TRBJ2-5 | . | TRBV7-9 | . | CASSLGGAGETQYF | TGTGCCAGCAGCCTAGGGGGGGCTGGAGAGACCCAGTACTTC
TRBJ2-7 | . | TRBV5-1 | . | CASSLLGGGSSYEQYF | TGCGCCAGCAGCTTGTTAGGGGGGGGGTCCTCCTACGAGCAGTACTTC
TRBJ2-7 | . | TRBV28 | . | CASSLLQGAGYEQYF | TGTGCCAGCAGTTTATTACAGGGCGCCGGCTACGAGCAGTACTTC
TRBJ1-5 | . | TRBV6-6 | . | CASSYSGQPQHF | TGTGCCAGCAGTTACTCGGGTCAGCCCCAGCATTTT
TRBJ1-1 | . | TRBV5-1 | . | CASSPRGVTEAFF | TGCGCCAGCAGCCCCAGGGGAGTTACTGAAGCTTTCTTT
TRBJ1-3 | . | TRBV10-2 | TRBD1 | CASTSDRRSGNTIYF | TGCGCCAGCACCTCGGACAGGCGATCTGGAAACACCATATATTTT
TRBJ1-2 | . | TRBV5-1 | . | CASSFYTSYGYTF | TGCGCCAGCAGCTTTTACACGAGCTATGGTTACACCTTC
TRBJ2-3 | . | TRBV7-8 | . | CASSLNAPTDTQYF | TGTGCCAGCAGCTTAAATGCCCCCACAGATACGCAGTATTTT
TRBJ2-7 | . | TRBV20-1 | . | CSASSGQGGYEQYF | TGCAGTGCTAGTAGTGGACAGGGAGGGTACGAGCAGTACTTC
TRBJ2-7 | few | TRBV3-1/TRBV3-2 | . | CASSQSQVGGEQYF | TGTGCCAGCAGCCAATCGCAGGTGGGTGGCGAGCAGTACTTC
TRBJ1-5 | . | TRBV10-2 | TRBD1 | CASRKDRDSNQPQHF | TGCGCCAGCAGGAAAGACAGGGATAGCAATCAGCCCCAGCATTTT
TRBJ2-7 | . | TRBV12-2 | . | CASRRRRYEQYF | TGTGCAAGTAGGAGGCGGAGATACGAGCAGTACTTC
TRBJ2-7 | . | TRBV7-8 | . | CASSRSQKSYEQYF | TGTGCCAGCAGCAGGAGTCAGAAGAGCTACGAGCAGTACTTC
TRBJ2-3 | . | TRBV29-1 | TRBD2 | CSVETAGGTDTQYF | TGCAGCGTTGAAACAGCGGGAGGCACAGATACGCAGTATTTT
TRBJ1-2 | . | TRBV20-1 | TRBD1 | CSASPISQGVNGYTF | TGCAGTGCTAGTCCCATTTCGCAGGGGGTAAATGGCTACACCTTC
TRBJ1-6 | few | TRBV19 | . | CASSVRQNNSPLHF | TGTGCCAGTAGTGTGAGACAGAATAATTCACCCCTCCACTTT
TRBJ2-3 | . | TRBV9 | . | CASSVTTRTRGADTQYF | TGTGCCAGCAGCGTAACCACTAGGACCCGAGGGGCGGATACGCAGTATTTT
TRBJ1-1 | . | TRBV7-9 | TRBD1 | CASSYTGGAEAFF | TGTGCCAGCAGCTATACAGGGGGTGCTGAAGCTTTCTTT
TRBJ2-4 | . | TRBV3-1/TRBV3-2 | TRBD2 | CASSLGLAGGLKNIQYF | TGTGCCAGCAGCCTTGGACTAGCGGGGGGGCTTAAAAACATTCAGTACTTC
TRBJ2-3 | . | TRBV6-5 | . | CASSSHRWGTDTQYF | TGTGCCAGCAGTTCCCACCGCTGGGGCACAGATACGCAGTATTTT
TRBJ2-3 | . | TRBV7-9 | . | CASRDSITDTQYF | TGTGCCAGCCGGGACTCCATCACAGATACGCAGTATTTT
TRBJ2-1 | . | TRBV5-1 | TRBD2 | CASSLDPGSGGNEQFF | TGCGCCAGCAGCTTGGATCCGGGGAGCGGGGGGAATGAGCAGTTCTTC
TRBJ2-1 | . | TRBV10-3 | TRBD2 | CAISLLAEDNEQFF | TGTGCCATCAGCTTACTAGCGGAGGACAATGAGCAGTTCTTC
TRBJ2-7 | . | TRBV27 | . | CASSLYGAMRSYEQYF | TGTGCCAGCAGTTTATATGGGGCGATGAGGTCCTACGAGCAGTACTTC
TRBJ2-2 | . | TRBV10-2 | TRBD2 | CATKTSGAAGELFF | TGCGCCACCAAGACTAGCGGGGCGGCCGGGGAGCTGTTTTTT
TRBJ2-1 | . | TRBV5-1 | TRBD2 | CASSLAPGAGAHNEQFF | TGCGCCAGCAGCTTGGCTCCGGGAGCGGGAGCGCACAATGAGCAGTTCTTC
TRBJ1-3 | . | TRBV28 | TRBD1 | CASSPHFRDRRSSGNTIYF | TGTGCCAGCAGTCCCCATTTCCGGGACAGACGAAGCTCTGGAAACACCATATATTTT
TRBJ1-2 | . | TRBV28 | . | CASFQNYGYTF | TGTGCCAGCTTCCAGAACTATGGCTACACCTTC
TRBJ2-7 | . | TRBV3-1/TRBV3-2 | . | CASSHGLGTRGEQYF | TGTGCCAGCAGCCATGGACTAGGGACAAGGGGCGAGCAGTACTTC
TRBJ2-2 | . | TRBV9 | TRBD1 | CASSVATGGNTGELFF | TGTGCCAGCAGCGTAGCTACAGGGGGCAACACCGGGGAGCTGTTTTTT
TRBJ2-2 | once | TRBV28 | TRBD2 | CASRVAGGPFEELFF | TGTGCCAGCAGGGTAGCGGGGGGGCCGTTCGAGGAGCTGTTTTTT
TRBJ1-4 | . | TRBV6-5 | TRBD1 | CASRIDSGGREKLFF | TGTGCCAGCAGGATAGACTCAGGGGGTCGGGAAAAACTGTTTTTT
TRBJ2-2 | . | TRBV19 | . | CASTRGAGELFF | TGTGCCAGTACCAGGGGGGCCGGGGAGCTGTTTTTT
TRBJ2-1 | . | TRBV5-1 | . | CASSPGTFYEQFF | TGCGCCAGCAGCCCCGGGACTTTCTATGAGCAGTTCTTC
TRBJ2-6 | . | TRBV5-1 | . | CASSLVVGTGANVLTF | TGCGCCAGCAGCTTGGTGGTGGGAACTGGGGCCAACGTCCTGACTTTC